A single sample is the source of the 21 T cell receptor beta chains below, sequenced in a study of T cell responses to AZD1222 COVID-19 vaccine. Profiling relied on immunoSEQ multiplex PCR, and the TCRdb table lists in-frame clones only, not all of them. The table has 70,000 to 95,000 clones, roughly 90% seen once; the top ten hold roughly 2.8%. This specimen was peripheral blood, taken on day 0 of MenACWY control vaccination. These receptors were taken from an adult in good health.

This chain joins TRBV7-8 and TRBJ1-2, with TRBD1 matching over 7 bases. This CDR3 comprises 15 residues. Germline CDR1 and CDR2: SGHVS and FQNEAQ. The V gene end was trimmed by 7 bases and the J gene end by 0 bases; junction bases not matched to a gene: 8. CDR3 sequence: CASTRRQGANYGYTF. CDR3 bases: TGTGCCAGCACCAGAAGGCAGGGGGCTAACTATGGCTACACCTTC.

The V and J genes are TRBV5-6 and TRBJ1-2; D remains ambiguous. The CDR3 totals 12 residues. V was trimmed by 2 bases and J by 6 bases, leaving 8 bases between them. CDR1 and CDR2 from the germline V gene are SGHDT and YYEEEE. In DNA form, the CDR3 reads TGTGCCAGCAGCTTAACGGAGAATGGCTACACCTTC. This translates into CASSLTENGYTF. The full variable domain, with the rest looked up from reference TRBV5-6 and TRBJ1-2, is DAGVTQSPTHLIKTRGQQVTLRCSPKSGHDTVSWYQQALGQGPQFIFQYYEEEERQRGNFPDRFSGHQFPNYSSELNVNALLLGDSALYLCASSLTENGYTFGSGTRLTVV.

The rearrangement links TRBV10-2 to TRBJ2-7; TRBD2 matches at 9 bases. V shed 6 bases and J 3 bases; nucleotides not matched to a gene: 12. The CDR3 totals 16 residues. Germline V gene sequence: CDR1 WSHSY, CDR2 SAAADI. For the CDR3, the DNA is TGCGCCAGCAGCTTTTCACCCTATAGCGGGGGCTACGAGCAGTACTTC. Translated, it gives CASSFSPYSGGYEQYF.

This clone has a single count. V and J are TRBV15 and TRBJ2-3; a possible D gene is TRBD1 (5 bases). CDR3 length: 14 amino acids. Germline CDR1 reads LNHNV; CDR2 reads YYDKDF (reference sequence). Trimming shortened V by 5 bases and J by 11 bases, and 20 bases separated the two germline ends. For the CDR3, the DNA is TGTGCCACCAGCGTTCCCCCGTCGACAGTCGGGCAGTATTTT. Protein product: CATSVPPSTVGQYF.

This chain connects TRBV14 to TRBJ2-1; D is perhaps TRBD2 (5 bases). The CDR3 extends over 13 amino acids. Trimming removed 1 base from V and 14 bases from J, with 15 bases in between. CDR1 is SGHDN and CDR2 is FVKESK in the germline V gene. For the CDR3, the DNA is TGTGCCAGCAGCCAAGGCCGGGGTAGAAAGAAGTTCTTC. This codes for CASSQGRGRKKFF.

The rearrangement links TRBV11-2 to TRBJ1-4; D not certain. Trimming took off 5 bases at V and 6 bases at J, with 16 bases between the two ends. Per germline, CDR1 SGHAT and CDR2 FQNNGV. This CDR3 is built from 15 residues. The CDR3 region has the DNA TGTGCCAGCAGCGCGGACGGCCTCGCGTATGAAAAACTGTTTTTT. Protein sequence: CASSADGLAYEKLFF.

The CDR3 spells CASSLSGAPNTEAFF. In nucleotides, the CDR3 is TGTGCCAGCAGTTTGTCTGGGGCACCCAACACTGAAGCTTTCTTT. J is TRBJ1-1 and V is TRBV5-8; TRBD1 might be the D (5 bases). The CDR3 spans 15 residues. The germline V gene encodes CDR1 SGHTS and CDR2 YDEGEE. V lost 5 bases to trimming and J lost 2 bases, with 16 bases between them.

The rearrangement links TRBV18 to TRBJ2-7, with D possibly TRBD1 on 5 matching bases. Germline-derived CDR1 and CDR2 are KGHSH and LQKENI. The length of the CDR3 is 15 residues. Trimming cost V 3 bases and J 1 base, with 13 bases left between them. The CDR3 spells CASSPTTVLSYEQYF. The CDR3 DNA sequence: TGTGCCAGCTCACCCACGACAGTACTTTCCTACGAGCAGTACTTC.

The chain links TRBV28 to TRBJ1-2; TRBD1 agrees at 7 bases. V lost 6 bases and J lost 4; bases outside the gene matches: 5. The CDR3 has 13 residues. Looked up from germline, CDR1 is MDHEN and CDR2 is SYDVKM. In DNA, the CDR3 is TGTGCCAGCAGACCAGACAGGGCCTATGGCTACACCTTC. Translated: CASRPDRAYGYTF.

The chain joins TRBV7-9 to TRBJ1-4, with D tentatively TRBD1 (6 bases). The CDR3 runs to 12 residues. CDR1 and CDR2 from the germline V gene are SEHNR and FQNEAQ (reference sequence). Trimming pared 5 bases from V and 8 bases from J, leaving 9 bases between. The CDR3 nucleotides are TGTGCCAGCAGCCCCGGGGGCGAAAAACTGTTTTTT. Translating it yields CASSPGGEKLFF.

The chain has TRBV18 and TRBJ1-5; tentative D call: TRBD1 (6 bases). The CDR3 has 16 amino acids. V was shortened by 4 bases and J by 3 bases, with 16 bases between the two germline ends. Germline V gene sequence: CDR1 KGHSH, CDR2 LQKENI. The CDR3 nucleotides are TGTGCCAGCTCACATTTAGGGACAACCGACAATCAGCCCCAGCATTTT. Protein sequence: CASSHLGTTDNQPQHF.

This clone is a singleton in its sample. The gene calls are TRBV11-2 and TRBJ1-5, with D uncertain. The V end was cut by 1 base, the J end by 4 bases, with 5 bases between. Germline-derived CDR1 and CDR2 are SGHAT and FQNNGV. The CDR3 contains 13 residues. Written as DNA, the CDR3 is TGTGCCAGCAGCTTAGGGCAGAATCAGCCCCAGCATTTT. It specifies CASSLGQNQPQHF.

The chain has TRBV5-1 and TRBJ1-1; D is unclear. Trimming stripped 2 bases from V and 7 bases from J, with 15 bases between. The CDR3 length is 14 residues. From germline, CDR1 is SGHRS and CDR2 YFSETQ. The CDR3 DNA reads as TGCGCCAGCAGCTTTGAGCCAGGCCCGAGTGAAGCTTTCTTT. This sequence encodes CASSFEPGPSEAFF.

The CDR3 reads CASSLTNGFYGYTF. The CDR3, as DNA: TGTGCCAGCAGTTTAACAAACGGCTTCTATGGCTACACCTTC. The genes are TRBV27 and TRBJ1-2; D ambiguous. The germline CDR1 and CDR2 sequences are MNHEY and SMNVEV (reference sequence). The CDR3 loop spans 14 amino acids. V gave up 2 bases and J gave up 4 bases, with 11 bases separating them.

The rearrangement links TRBV2 to TRBJ2-5; D may be TRBD1 or TRBD2 (6 bases each). This CDR3 is 13 amino acids long. CDR1 is SNHLY, CDR2 FYNNEI, per germline. The ends were cut back, 7 bases at V and 1 base at J, with 10 bases in the middle. In nucleotides, the CDR3 is TGTGCCAGCATACGGGGGCCCCAAGAGACCCAGTACTTC. It encodes CASIRGPQETQYF.

The rearrangement links TRBV19 to TRBJ1-2; 9 nucleotides match TRBD1. This CDR3 has 16 residues. Looked up from germline, CDR1 is LNHDA and CDR2 is SQIVND (reference sequence). The junction had 11 bases not matched to a gene; V was cut back by 3 bases and J by 6 bases. The DNA for the CDR3 is TGTGCCAGTAGTATGGGGACTGGGACAGGGTTAGATGGCTACACCTTC. This sequence encodes CASSMGTGTGLDGYTF.

The chain uses TRBV5-4 and TRBJ1-2; D uncertain. Trimming took 0 bases from V and 6 from J, leaving 9 bases between them. CDR1 and CDR2 from the germline V gene are SGHNT and YYREEE (reference sequence). CDR3 length equals 13 residues. CDR3 in amino acids: CASSLASFHGYTF. The CDR3 DNA reads as TGTGCCAGCAGCTTGGCGTCGTTCCATGGCTACACCTTC.

The chain joins TRBV3-1 (or the pseudogene TRBV3-2) to TRBJ2-2; D unresolved. The CDR3 covers 15 residues. CDR1 and CDR2 from the germline V gene are LGHDT and YNNKEL (reference sequence). Between the trimmed V and J ends, which lost 4 bases and 3 bases, there was a span of 12 bases. The CDR3 sequence is CASSPWDADTGELFF. The CDR3 nucleotides read TGTGCCAGCAGCCCCTGGGATGCGGACACCGGGGAGCTGTTTTTT.

The chain recombines TRBV12-3 or TRBV12-4 with TRBJ1-3; no reliable D call. V gave up 6 bases and J gave up 13 bases, with 19 bases separating them. The CDR3 length is 13 residues. The CDR3 coding sequence is TGTGCCAGCAGCATAGTTACTCCAGGCTCAATATATTTT. Translating it yields CASSIVTPGSIYF.

This chain links TRBV29-1 with TRBJ2-1; TRBD2 matches 10 bases. V dropped 5 bases and J dropped 5; count of bases not matched to a gene: 3. CDR3 size: 13 residues. In germline, CDR1 is SQVTM, CDR2 ANQGSEA. The CDR3 sequence is CSVMGTSDNEQFF. In nucleotides, the CDR3 is TGCAGCGTTATGGGGACTAGCGACAATGAGCAGTTCTTC.

This sequence joins TRBV9 and TRBJ2-4; 13 positions agree with TRBD2. The ends lost 4 bases at V and 3 bases at J; junction bases unmatched: 1. Germline CDR1 SGDLS, CDR2 YYNGEE. CDR3 length equals 15 residues. CDR3 nucleotides: TGTGCCAGCAGCACTAGCGGGGGGGGCAAAAACATTCAGTACTTC. Translating gives CASSTSGGGKNIQYF.